This TCR beta chain was captured by sequencing in a study of Ad26.COV2.S vaccination and SARS-CoV-2 variants. Treatment meaning: over 15 received Ad26.COV2.S at low or high dose, single or two shots; 5 received placebo; per-sample allocation not given. On day 63 after the first injection, vaccine and placebo recipients gave samples. Donation came from an adult in Boston who was aged 18-55 years. What was given as vaccine was an Ad26 vector encoding Wuhan-strain SARS-CoV-2 spike. Study conclusions and caveats: Substantial breadth in spike-specific CD8+ and CD4+ T cell responses was reportedly seen after vaccination.

The V gene end was trimmed by 2 bases and the J gene end by 1 base; junction bases not matched to a gene: 13. The CDR3 totals 18 residues. In germline, CDR1 is SGHTA, CDR2 FQGTGA. Only in-frame clones appear in the TCRdb table, and some are missing; sequencing was by immunoSEQ multiplex PCR. The repertoire holds a few hundred thousand clones, with around four fifths as singletons. As regards this clone: Its antigen is undetermined.

The receptor was derived from a person aged 18 to 65 who received the Ad26.COV2.S COVID-19 vaccine or a placebo. Sequences were derived from peripheral blood, sampled in a trial of Ad26.COV2.S vaccine versus placebo. This chain uses TRBV7-3 with TRBJ2-5; 7 nucleotides line up with TRBD2. CDR3 nucleotide sequence: TGTGCCAGCAGCTTAGGAGTGTTGGCTAGCGGTCCCCAAGAGACCCAGTACTTC. Translated, it gives CASSLGVLASGPQETQYF.